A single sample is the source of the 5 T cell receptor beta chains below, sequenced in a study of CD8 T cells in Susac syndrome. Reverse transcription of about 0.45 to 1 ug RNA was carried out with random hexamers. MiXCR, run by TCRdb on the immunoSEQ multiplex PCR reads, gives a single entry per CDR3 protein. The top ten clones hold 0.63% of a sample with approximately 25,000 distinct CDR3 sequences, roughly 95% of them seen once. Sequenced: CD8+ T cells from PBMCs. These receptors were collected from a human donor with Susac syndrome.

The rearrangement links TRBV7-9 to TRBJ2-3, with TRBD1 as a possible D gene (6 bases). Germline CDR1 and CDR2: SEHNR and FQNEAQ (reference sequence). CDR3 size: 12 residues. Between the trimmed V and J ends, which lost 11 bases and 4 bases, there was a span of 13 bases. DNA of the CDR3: TGTGCCGGTGGGGGCCCTCCAGATACGCAGTATTTT. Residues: CAGGGPPDTQYF.

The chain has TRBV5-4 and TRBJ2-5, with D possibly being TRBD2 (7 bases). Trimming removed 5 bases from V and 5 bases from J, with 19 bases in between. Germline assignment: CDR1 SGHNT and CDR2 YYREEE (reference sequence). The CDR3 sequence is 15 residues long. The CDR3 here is CASRRWGGGLETQYF. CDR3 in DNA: TGTGCCAGCAGGCGGTGGGGGGGCGGTTTGGAGACCCAGTACTTC.

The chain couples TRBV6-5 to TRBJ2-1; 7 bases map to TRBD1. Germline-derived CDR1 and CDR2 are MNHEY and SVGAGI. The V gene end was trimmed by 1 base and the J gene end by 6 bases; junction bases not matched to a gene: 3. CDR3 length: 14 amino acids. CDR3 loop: CASSYLGQINEQFF. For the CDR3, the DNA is TGTGCCAGCAGTTACTTGGGACAGATCAATGAGCAGTTCTTC.

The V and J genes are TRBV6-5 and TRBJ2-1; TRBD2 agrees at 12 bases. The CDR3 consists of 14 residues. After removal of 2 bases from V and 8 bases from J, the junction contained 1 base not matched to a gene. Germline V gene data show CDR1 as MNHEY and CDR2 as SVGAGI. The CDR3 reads CASSYRTSGDEQFF. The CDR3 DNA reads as TGTGCCAGCAGTTACCGGACTAGCGGGGATGAGCAGTTCTTC.

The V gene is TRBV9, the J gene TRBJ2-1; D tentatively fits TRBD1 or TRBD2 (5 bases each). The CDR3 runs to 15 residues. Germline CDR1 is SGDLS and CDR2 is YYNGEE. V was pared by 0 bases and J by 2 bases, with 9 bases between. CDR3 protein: CASSVDSGPYNEQFF. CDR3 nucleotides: TGTGCCAGCAGCGTAGATTCGGGGCCCTACAATGAGCAGTTCTTC.